The rows below give T cell receptor beta chains drawn from one sample of a study of shared clonotypes between healthy human individuals. This table comes from immunoSEQ multiplex PCR, and its TCRdb copy is limited to in-frame clones, with some not included. The sample shows about a million clones, about 80% of them seen only once. Material for sequencing was memory CD4+ T cells sorted from blood. These receptors were collected from a young man in good health. The CDR3 runs from the conserved cysteine through the conserved F or W.

>TRBV10-1|TRBJ2-1
CASSDVTGTSGGSYNEQFF
>TRBV21-1|TRBJ2-2
CASSNLGALTGELFF
>TRBV28|TRBJ1-4
CASSSNEKLFF
>TRBV5-7|TRBJ1-4
CARKPRGNEKLFF
>TRBV27|TRBJ2-7
CASSVDAGLEQYF
>TRBV6-1|TRBJ2-7
CAGKRDRVDEQYF
>TRBV30|TRBJ1-6
CAWSVSFIMRIDNSPLHF
>TRBV21-1|TRBJ1-5
CASSIGFYSNQPQHF
>TRBV7-4|TRBJ1-5
CASSFGSFQPQHF
>TRBV19|TRBJ1-6
CASSPVRWENSPLHF
>TRBV14|TRBJ1-2
CASSQGSPSGVHF
>TRBV18|TRBJ2-7
CASSPGLQSSYEQYF
>TRBV30|TRBJ1-1
CAWQGLGNTEAFF
>TRBV10-3|TRBJ2-1
CAISDYGLAGNEQFF
>TRBV7-9|TRBJ2-7
CASSLEGPYEQYF
>TRBV25-1|TRBJ2-1
CASSEQMREQFF
>TRBV6-1|TRBJ1-2
CASSIQGATYGYTF
>TRBV5-1|TRBJ2-5
CASSPDRVGTQYF
>TRBV5-1|TRBJ1-6
CASSLNVRAGKSPLHF
>TRBV6-1|TRBJ2-7
CASSENPGLAGGSF
>TRBV2|TRBJ2-1
CASAPEGGLRNEQFF
>TRBV15|TRBJ2-1
CATRAGPGDNEQFF
>TRBV30|TRBJ2-1
CAWTQGRRKFF
>TRBV5-6|TRBJ2-7
CASRKAGTGVYEQYF
>TRBV5-6|TRBJ2-1
CASSAPRGEPGSYNEQFF
>TRBV10-3|TRBJ2-3
CAISESKTSGRDGTDTQYF
>TRBV25-1|TRBJ2-1
CASTRGNEQFF
>TRBV10-2|TRBJ1-2
CASSLQDGYTF
>TRBV11-2|TRBJ2-1
CASSFSRGAYNEQFF
>TRBV28|TRBJ1-2
CASIPERVSYYGYTF
>TRBV7-9|TRBJ1-1
CASSLDTGPNTEAFF
>TRBV4-1|TRBJ2-7
CASSQQPTLAGGLGDYEQYF
>TRBV5-1|TRBJ1-2
CASSSNTGPGGYTF
>TRBV6-1|TRBJ2-4
CASSDAGRRGNIQYF
>TRBV18|TRBJ2-2
CASSPGPADVTGELFF
>TRBV27|TRBJ1-5
CSKRPQHF
>TRBV5-1|TRBJ1-5
CASSLGRVGQGGQPQHF
>TRBV10-3|TRBJ1-4
CAISAGGDEKLFF
>TRBV19|TRBJ1-3
CASSIGLLSGNTIYF
>TRBV9|TRBJ2-2
CASSVGGAANTGELFF
>TRBV6-5|TRBJ2-7
CASSSPKSSYEQYF
>TRBV6-1|TRBJ2-3
CASRFTDTQYF
>TRBV2|TRBJ2-7
CASSEPVPYEQYF
>TRBV5-1|TRBJ1-3
CASSRQADSDTIYF
>TRBV9|TRBJ2-1
CASSVEANNEQFF
>TRBV7-9|TRBJ2-7
CASSKTGLGEQYF
>TRBV2|TRBJ2-1
CASSRDEYNEQFF
>TRBV19|TRBJ1-6
CASSPSRGQANSPLHF
>TRBV27|TRBJ1-1
CASSLRGGNTEAFF